Below are 20 T cell receptor beta chains sequenced from a single sample in a study of blood T cell repertoires in COVID-19 (dated by TCRdb to between 2020 and 2021). Receptor amplification or capture employed the immunoSEQ multiplex PCR assay. TCRdb retrieved this table from immuneACCESS and kept in-frame rearrangements only. Not all clones are present; in checked studies, unresolved V genes account for under half, and no reason is known for the remainder. This sample is represented by roughly 400,000 clones; roughly 88% of them were singletons. Together, the top ten hold about 1.5% of the sample. The source material was PBMCs or T cells enriched from blood (not recorded which). Source of these receptors: a woman between 18 and 30 years old who had been exposed to COVID-19.

The chain is built from TRBV11-2 and TRBJ2-3; tentatively, D is TRBD2 (5 bases). Germline V gene lookup returns CDR1 SGHAT and CDR2 FQNNGV. This CDR3 comprises 18 residues. The V end lost 6 bases, the J end lost 1 base, and 23 bases lay between the germline ends. CDR3 nucleotides: TGTGCCAGCAGACATAGGGCCGGGATTTCCGAACGCACAGATACGCAGTATTTT. Protein: CASRHRAGISERTDTQYF. Together with reference TRBV11-2 and TRBJ2-3, the CDR3 gives the full variable domain: EAGVAQSPRYKIIEKRQSVAFWCNPISGHATLYWYQQILGQGPKLLIQFQNNGVVDDSQLPKDRFSAERLKGVDSTLKIQPAKLEDSAVYLCASRHRAGISERTDTQYFGPGTRLTVL.

The J gene is TRBJ1-2, the V gene TRBV13, with 7 bases fitting TRBD1. The CDR3 has 15 residues. CDR1 is PRHDT and CDR2 is FYEKMQ in the germline V gene (reference sequence). Unmatched junction bases numbered 7, after V lost 4 bases and J lost 2 bases. In DNA, the CDR3 is TGTGCCAGCAGCTCACCGACAGGGACCAACTATGGCTACACCTTC. It specifies CASSSPTGTNYGYTF.

This clone was seen once. As DNA, the CDR3 is TGTGCCAGTAGCACCGCGGGGATGGGGTACGAGCAGTACTTC. This codes for CASSTAGMGYEQYF. The V and J genes are TRBV19 and TRBJ2-7; a possible D gene is TRBD2 (6 bases). Between the trimmed V and J ends, which lost 6 bases and 4 bases, there was a span of 16 bases. CDR1 is LNHDA, CDR2 SQIVND, per germline (reference sequence). The CDR3 is 14 residues long.

This clone was seen a handful of times. The chain recombines TRBV27 with TRBJ1-1; 7 nucleotides match TRBD1. Germline CDR1 is MNHEY and CDR2 is SMNVEV (reference sequence). V gave up 4 bases and J gave up 3 bases; unmatched junction bases: 2. The CDR3 totals 13 residues. The CDR3 DNA sequence: TGTGCCAGCAGTTCACAGGGGTACACTGAAGCTTTCTTT. It translates to CASSSQGYTEAFF.

The sample holds one count of this clone. V and J are TRBV7-6 and TRBJ2-1; 9 bases agree with TRBD1. Germline-derived CDR1 and CDR2 are SGHVS and FNYEAQ. V was pared by 6 bases and J by 2 bases, with 5 bases of the junction left unmatched. The CDR3 contains 15 residues. In nucleotides, the CDR3 is TGTGCCAGCAGTCACGGGGACAGGGCCTACAATGAGCAGTTCTTC. It translates to CASSHGDRAYNEQFF.

J is TRBJ1-5 and V is TRBV7-8, with 7 positions matching TRBD1. The CDR3 runs to 13 residues. The germline CDR1 and CDR2 sequences are SGHVS and FQNEAQ. V trimming: 5 bases; J trimming: 7 bases; junction bases outside the gene matches: 5. DNA for the CDR3: TGTGCCAGCAGCCCTACAGGGGTCCAGCCCCAGCATTTT. This encodes CASSPTGVQPQHF.

As for this clone: Other DNA sequences in this sample translate to the same CDR3. The rearrangement uses TRBV18 and TRBJ2-7, with D maybe TRBD1 (6 bases). Trimming stripped 0 bases from V and 6 bases from J, with 9 bases between. The V gene's germline CDR1 is KGHSH and CDR2 LQKENI. This CDR3 comprises 13 residues. CDR3 nucleotide sequence: TGTGCCAGCTCACCACCGGCAGGGGTCGAGCAGTACTTC. Its protein is CASSPPAGVEQYF.

The genes are TRBV3-1 (or the pseudogene TRBV3-2) and TRBJ2-1; D call uncertain. Trimming took off 5 bases at V and 12 bases at J, with 17 bases between the two ends. Germline loops: CDR1 LGHDT, CDR2 YNNKEL (reference sequence). This CDR3 is built from 13 residues. Here the CDR3 reads CASSNPSKRGQFF. CDR3 nucleotide sequence: TGTGCCAGCAGCAACCCAAGCAAGCGCGGGCAGTTCTTC.

This clone has just a few counts. The sample carries other DNA sequences with the same CDR3. The V and J genes are TRBV12-3 or TRBV12-4 and TRBJ1-1; unclear D gene. Trimming stripped 3 bases from V and 1 base from J, with 6 bases between. The CDR3 contains 13 residues. The CDR3, as DNA: TGTGCCAGCAGTTTCGGAGGGAACACTGAAGCTTTCTTT. Its protein product is CASSFGGNTEAFF.

This chain links TRBV27 with TRBJ2-7, with 7 bases identical to TRBD2. The germline CDR1 and CDR2 sequences are MNHEY and SMNVEV (reference sequence). The CDR3 loop spans 14 amino acids. With V trimmed by 0 bases and J by 5 bases, 4 bases remained unmatched. In DNA, the CDR3 is TGTGCCAGCAGTTTATCGGGACTAAAAGACGAGCAGTACTTC. Its translation: CASSLSGLKDEQYF.

This clone appeared once. The V and J genes are TRBV6-5 and TRBJ1-1, with 11 bases identical to TRBD1. The germline CDR1 and CDR2 sequences are MNHEY and SVGAGI. Losses at the gene ends were 6 bases for V and 10 bases for J; bases not matched to a gene: 10. The CDR3 consists of 14 residues. CDR3: CASRGGQGAIIAFF. The CDR3 DNA reads TGTGCCAGCAGAGGAGGACAGGGGGCGATCATAGCTTTCTTT.

This clone was found a few times. V is TRBV3-1 (or the pseudogene TRBV3-2) and J is TRBJ1-5; D not certain. The CDR3 has 17 residues. Trimming removed 1 base from V and 0 bases from J, with 13 bases in between. CDR1 is LGHDT, CDR2 YNNKEL, per germline (reference sequence). The CDR3 bases are TGTGCCAGCAGCCAAGGGGCCGCGGAGGGTAGCAATCAGCCCCAGCATTTT. This encodes CASSQGAAEGSNQPQHF.

The J gene is TRBJ2-3, the V gene TRBV24-1; weak D call: TRBD1 (6 bases). This CDR3 has 15 residues. Germline V gene lookup returns CDR1 KGHDR and CDR2 SFDVKD. Trimming pared 4 bases from V and 3 bases from J, leaving 13 bases between. The CDR3 coding sequence is TGTGCCACCAGTGACATGGACAGATCAACAGATACGCAGTATTTT. This translates into CATSDMDRSTDTQYF.

This sequence joins TRBV7-5 and TRBJ2-7; the table's D call TRBD1 went unverified against the DNA. TRBV7-5 is a documented pseudogene. The CDR3 length is 9 residues. For the CDR3, the DNA is TGTGCCAGTTACAGCGAGCAGTACTTC. Encoded protein: CASYSEQYF.

CDR3 amino acids: CASSSSIGTGRDFLSTDTQYF. The CDR3 coding sequence is TGTGCCAGTAGTAGTTCTATTGGGACAGGGCGGGATTTTTTGAGCACAGATACGCAGTATTTT. The chain links TRBV19 to TRBJ2-3; 9 bases match TRBD1. Losses at the gene ends were 4 bases for V and 0 bases for J; bases not matched to a gene: 20. The germline V gene encodes CDR1 LNHDA and CDR2 SQIVND (reference sequence). The CDR3 extends over 21 amino acids.

The gene calls are TRBV6-2 or TRBV6-3 and TRBJ1-5; no clear D. Germline V gene data show CDR1 as MNHEY and CDR2 as SVGEGT. The V end lost 4 bases, the J end lost 1 base, and 11 bases lay between the germline ends. This CDR3 is 15 amino acids long. This CDR3 is CASSFPSQSNQPQHF. Here the CDR3 DNA reads TGTGCCAGCAGTTTCCCGTCACAGAGCAATCAGCCCCAGCATTTT.

Here the CDR3 DNA reads TGCGCCAGCAGCCAGGGGACTAGCGGCACCGGGGAGCTGTTTTTT. Protein product: CASSQGTSGTGELFF. The chain joins TRBV5-1 to TRBJ2-2; TRBD2 matches 11 bases. CDR3 size: 15 residues. V dropped 4 bases and J dropped 4; count of bases not matched to a gene: 3. Germline CDR1 reads SGHRS; CDR2 reads YFSETQ.

The chain links TRBV6-5 to TRBJ2-7; 11 positions agree with TRBD2. V shed 5 bases, J shed 4 bases, and the junction held 7 bases outside the gene matches. The CDR3 is made up of 15 amino acids. Germline V gene data show CDR1 as MNHEY and CDR2 as SVGAGI. This chain's CDR3 is CASSPGIAGGYEQYF. CDR3 nucleotides: TGTGCCAGCAGTCCCGGAATAGCGGGAGGGTACGAGCAGTACTTC.

CDR3 sequence (DNA): TGTGCCAGCAGCTTAGATCGGCGGGCCTCCTACGAGCAGTACTTC. Translated: CASSLDRRASYEQYF. The rearrangement joins TRBV11-2 to TRBJ2-7; D perhaps matches TRBD2 (5 bases). The CDR3 extends over 15 amino acids. V gave up 0 bases and J gave up 0 bases, with 9 bases separating them. The germline V gene has CDR1 SGHAT and CDR2 FQNNGV.

V gene TRBV19 combines with J gene TRBJ1-1; 8 bases align to TRBD1. This CDR3 region has 15 residues. Trimming cost V 5 bases and J 4 bases; bases outside gene matches: 9. CDR1 LNHDA and CDR2 SQIVND come from the germline V gene (reference sequence). Here the CDR3 reads CASSVKDRGITEAFF. The CDR3 DNA is TGTGCCAGTAGTGTAAAAGACAGGGGAATCACTGAAGCTTTCTTT.